Presented here are 30 T cell receptor beta chains from one specimen sequenced in a study of response to subunit inactivated influenza vaccine. TCRdb passed the RT-PCR reads through MiXCR, listing each CDR3 protein once. The sample yields 550,000 to 800,000 distinct CDR3 sequences, around 13% seen once. The sequencing here drew on PBMCs from blood, taken 14 to 15 days before vaccination. All receptors come from a man aged 45 to 65 who received an inactivated influenza vaccine.

This clonotype was detected a few times. This chain uses TRBV6-2 or TRBV6-3 with TRBJ2-5, with 8 bases identical to TRBD2. The CDR3 totals 15 residues. Looked up from germline, CDR1 is MNHEY and CDR2 is SVGEGT. J was trimmed by 4 bases and V by 0 bases; bases with no gene match: 4. The CDR3 loop reads CASSYSNGGGETQYF. In nucleotides, the CDR3 is TGTGCCAGCAGTTACTCGAACGGGGGGGGAGAGACCCAGTACTTC.

This clonotype was picked up a small number of times. V is TRBV7-6 and J is TRBJ2-2; D unclear. Trimming shortened V by 1 base and J by 5 bases, and 8 bases separated the two germline ends. There are 14 residues in the CDR3. Germline V gene lookup returns CDR1 SGHVS and CDR2 FNYEAQ. The CDR3 bases are TGTGCCAGCAGCTTAGTCATCCCGACCGGGGAGCTGTTTTTT. Translated, it gives CASSLVIPTGELFF.

J is TRBJ2-7 and V is TRBV5-7; TRBD2 matches at 10 bases. TRBV5-7 is flagged as an ORF with uncertain function. CDR3 length equals 14 residues. V gave up 4 bases and J gave up 6 bases; unmatched junction bases: 7. CDR3 in DNA: TGTGCCAGCAGCCGCGGACTAGCGGTTTTCGAGCAGTACTTC. It codes for CASSRGLAVFEQYF.

The chain couples TRBV6-1 to TRBJ2-7; D is possibly TRBD2 (6 bases). The CDR3 loop spans 14 amino acids. CDR1 is MNHNS and CDR2 is SASEGT in the germline V gene. The ends were cut back, 10 bases at V and 0 bases at J, with 16 bases in the middle. For the CDR3, the DNA is TGTGCCATCCAAGGGACTGCGAGCTCCTACGAGCAGTACTTC. Its protein product is CAIQGTASSYEQYF.

The chain joins TRBV7-8 to TRBJ1-1; D is uncertain. This CDR3 region has 15 residues. CDR1 and CDR2 (germline): SGHVS, FQNEAQ. V was pared by 1 base and J by 0 bases, with 9 bases between. CDR3 loop: CASSLEGMMNTEAFF. The DNA for the CDR3 is TGTGCCAGCAGCTTAGAAGGGATGATGAACACTGAAGCTTTCTTT.

This clonotype occurred a few times. The chain couples TRBV7-9 to TRBJ1-4; D not certain. The CDR3 is made up of 14 amino acids. CDR1 is SEHNR, CDR2 FQNEAQ, per germline (reference sequence). V lost 5 bases and J lost 4, with 11 bases in between. The CDR3 DNA is TGTGCCAGCAGCCCCCGCCGTGATAATGAAAAACTGTTTTTT. Encoded protein: CASSPRRDNEKLFF.

The V call is TRBV5-1, the J call TRBJ2-3, with D perhaps being TRBD1 or TRBD2 (5 bases each). This CDR3 has 16 residues. V lost 2 bases and J lost 2, with 15 bases in between. The germline gives CDR1 SGHRS, CDR2 YFSETQ. Here the CDR3 DNA reads TGCGCCAGCAGCTTTATGGGACGGACCTCCACAGATACGCAGTATTTT. Its translation: CASSFMGRTSTDTQYF.

The chain combines TRBV7-2 with TRBJ2-1; 14 nucleotides agree with TRBD2. The CDR3 consists of 16 residues. CDR1 is SGHTA, CDR2 FQGNSA, per germline. Unmatched junction bases numbered 1, after V lost 0 bases and J lost 6 bases. The CDR3 is CASSLAGLAGVNEQFF. The CDR3 region has the DNA TGTGCCAGCAGCTTAGCGGGACTAGCGGGAGTCAATGAGCAGTTCTTC.

The rearrangement uses TRBV5-5 and TRBJ2-7; 8 bases align to TRBD2. Trimming cost V 0 bases and J 3 bases; bases outside gene matches: 8. The CDR3 has 16 residues. Germline CDR1 and CDR2: SGHKS and YYEKEE (reference sequence). The CDR3 region has the DNA TGTGCCAGCAGCTTGGGTCCGGGAGGGATCTTCTACGAGCAGTACTTC. Translated, it gives CASSLGPGGIFYEQYF.

This clonotype occurred a few times. This rearrangement joins TRBV5-6 to TRBJ1-1, with TRBD1 identical over 8 bases. From germline, CDR1 is SGHDT and CDR2 YYEEEE. The CDR3 loop spans 17 amino acids. V shed 3 bases, J shed 0 bases, and the junction held 10 bases outside the gene matches. The CDR3 bases are TGTGCCAGCAGCTCCCGAGCCAGGGGGCTAATGAACACTGAAGCTTTCTTT. Translation: CASSSRARGLMNTEAFF.

V usage is TRBV7-9 and J usage is TRBJ1-1; D unclear. Trimming cost V 5 bases and J 1 base, with 14 bases left between them. Germline V gene lookup returns CDR1 SEHNR and CDR2 FQNEAQ (reference sequence). The CDR3 runs 15 residues. The CDR3: CASSATKGRNTEAFF. CDR3 coding DNA: TGTGCCAGCAGCGCCACGAAAGGGAGGAACACTGAAGCTTTCTTT. Supplemented by reference TRBV7-9 and TRBJ1-1, the full variable domain reads DTGVSQNPRHKITKRGQNVTFRCDPISEHNRLYWYRQTLGQGPEFLTYFQNEAQLEKSRLLSDRFSAERPKGSFSTLEIQRTEQGDSAMYLCASSATKGRNTEAFFGQGTRLTVV.

This clonotype was seen more than once but under ten times. CDR3 residues: CSASREADTQYF. In nucleotides, the CDR3 is TGCAGTGCTAGCAGGGAGGCGGATACGCAGTATTTT. The V call is TRBV20-1, the J call TRBJ2-3, with D tentatively TRBD2 (6 bases). V gave up 3 bases and J gave up 6 bases, with 10 bases separating them. The CDR3 spans 12 residues. CDR1 is DFQATT and CDR2 is SNEGSKA in the germline V gene (reference sequence).

The chain has TRBV12-3 or TRBV12-4 and TRBJ2-7; 10 bases fit TRBD1. The CDR3 loop spans 15 amino acids. The V gene end was trimmed by 6 bases and the J gene end by 3 bases; junction bases not matched to a gene: 8. The chain's CDR3 is CASSHDRGHFYEQYF. The CDR3 bases are TGTGCCAGCAGCCATGACAGGGGGCATTTCTACGAGCAGTACTTC.

This clonotype turned up a few times. The rearrangement joins TRBV5-1 to TRBJ2-5; D might be TRBD2 (7 bases). The CDR3 spans 15 residues. Deletions cut 5 bases from V and 4 bases from J, with 18 bases between. Germline CDR1 and CDR2: SGHRS and YFSETQ. This chain's CDR3 is CASSRGGSRGETQYF. CDR3 in DNA: TGCGCCAGCAGTAGGGGGGGGTCGAGAGGAGAGACCCAGTACTTC.

V usage is TRBV14 and J usage is TRBJ2-3; the D is unclear. Deletions cut 2 bases from V and 1 base from J, with 10 bases between. The CDR3 contains 15 residues. From germline, CDR1 is SGHDN and CDR2 FVKESK. The CDR3 is CASSQSLSGTDTQYF. CDR3 in DNA: TGTGCCAGCAGCCAAAGTCTATCTGGCACAGATACGCAGTATTTT.

The chain carries TRBV11-3 and TRBJ2-1; 11 bases are shared with TRBD2. Germline V gene lookup returns CDR1 SGHNT and CDR2 YENEEA. V was clipped by 0 bases and J by 4 bases; unmatched bases: 2. The CDR3 loop spans 16 amino acids. CDR3: CASSLDTSGSYNEQFF. The CDR3 DNA is TGTGCCAGCAGCTTAGATACTAGCGGGAGTTACAATGAGCAGTTCTTC.

The chain links TRBV5-1 to TRBJ2-3, with a tentative D call TRBD2 (7 bases). The CDR3 totals 16 residues. CDR1 is SGHRS and CDR2 is YFSETQ in the germline V gene. Trimming removed 1 base from V and 2 bases from J, with 14 bases in between. The CDR3: CASSLLAGALTDTQYF. The CDR3, as DNA: TGCGCCAGCAGCTTGCTTGCGGGGGCTCTCACAGATACGCAGTATTTT.

There are a few counts of this clonotype. V and J are TRBV20-1 and TRBJ2-7, with TRBD1 matching over 7 bases. Germline values: CDR1 DFQATT, CDR2 SNEGSKA (reference sequence). This CDR3 comprises 13 residues. V was clipped by 4 bases and J by 2 bases; unmatched bases: 5. The CDR3 region has the DNA TGCAGTGCTACTCCCGGGACAGCCTACGAGCAGTACTTC. Translation gives CSATPGTAYEQYF.

This clonotype was counted at least ten times. V usage is TRBV27 and J usage is TRBJ2-1; D perhaps matches TRBD1 (6 bases). CDR3 length: 16 amino acids. Per the germline V gene, CDR1 is MNHEY and CDR2 is SMNVEV (reference sequence). V lost 6 bases, J lost 7 bases, and 22 bases lay in between. In DNA form, the CDR3 reads TGTGCCAGCAGCCGTACCGTAGAGGGACACCGAAATGAGCAGTTCTTC. Translated: CASSRTVEGHRNEQFF.

The chain is built from TRBV12-3 or TRBV12-4 and TRBJ1-1; D unresolved. There are 12 residues in the CDR3. V dropped 8 bases and J dropped 2 bases, with 9 bases sitting between them. CDR3 sequence (DNA): TGTGCCAGCGGACTTCCAAACACTGAAGCTTTCTTT. Protein sequence: CASGLPNTEAFF.

The chain joins TRBV11-2 to TRBJ2-5, with 8 bases that match TRBD2. The trim removed 6 bases at V and 0 bases at J, leaving 3 bases unmatched. Germline values: CDR1 SGHAT, CDR2 FQNNGV. The CDR3 has 14 residues. In nucleotides, the CDR3 is TGTGCCAGCAGTCGTAGCGGGAACCAAGAGACCCAGTACTTC. This codes for CASSRSGNQETQYF. The whole variable domain, filled in from reference TRBV11-2 and TRBJ2-5, reads EAGVAQSPRYKIIEKRQSVAFWCNPISGHATLYWYQQILGQGPKLLIQFQNNGVVDDSQLPKDRFSAERLKGVDSTLKIQPAKLEDSAVYLCASSRSGNQETQYFGPGTRLLVL.

The rearrangement uses TRBV10-3 and TRBJ2-5; either TRBD1 or TRBD2 may fit D (5 bases each). The germline CDR1 and CDR2 sequences are ENHRY and SYGVKD. The ends were cut back, 0 bases at V and 5 bases at J, with 16 bases in the middle. The CDR3 sequence is 16 residues long. The CDR3 DNA sequence: TGTGCCATCAGTGAGTCCGCCGGGGCGAGAGGGGAGACCCAGTACTTC. Its translation: CAISESAGARGETQYF.

This clonotype has more than one count but fewer than ten. The V gene is TRBV15, the J gene TRBJ2-3; TRBD2 is a possible D gene (6 bases). Germline-derived CDR1 and CDR2 are LNHNV and YYDKDF (reference sequence). The CDR3 length is 13 residues. V shed 1 base and J shed 5 bases, with 7 bases lying between them. DNA for the CDR3: TGTGCCACCAGCAGAGGGACTAAAGATACGCAGTATTTT. Residues: CATSRGTKDTQYF.

There are a few counts of this clonotype. The V and J genes are TRBV27 and TRBJ2-7; D possibly uses TRBD1 or TRBD2 (5 bases each). The CDR3 spans 14 residues. Germline CDR1 reads MNHEY; CDR2 reads SMNVEV (reference sequence). The V end lost 6 bases, the J end lost 6 bases, and 18 bases lay between the germline ends. DNA for the CDR3: TGTGCCAGCAGCACCTCCCGGGGCTTCGTCGAGCAGTACTTC. Residues: CASSTSRGFVEQYF.

This clonotype was counted a few times. The chain couples TRBV7-9 to TRBJ2-7; D remains ambiguous. This CDR3 contains 14 residues. Trimming removed 2 bases from V and 0 bases from J, with 8 bases in between. CDR1 is SEHNR and CDR2 is FQNEAQ in the germline V gene (reference sequence). CDR3 nucleotide sequence: TGTGCCAGCAGCTTACAGGCCAACTCCTACGAGCAGTACTTC. Its translation: CASSLQANSYEQYF.

This clonotype was detected many times. The CDR3 sequence is CASSQESANYGYTF. CDR3 coding DNA: TGTGCCAGCAGCCAAGAATCAGCCAACTATGGCTACACCTTC. The rearrangement uses TRBV3-1 and TRBJ1-2; D ambiguous. The CDR3 is 14 residues long. The germline CDR1 and CDR2 sequences are LGHDT and YNNKEL (reference sequence). The V end lost 0 bases, the J end lost 2 bases, and 7 bases lay between the germline ends.

The chain joins TRBV7-9 to TRBJ2-1, with 9 bases aligning to TRBD1. The CDR3 totals 16 residues. J lost 3 bases, V lost 2 bases, and 5 bases had no gene match. CDR1 and CDR2 from the germline V gene are SEHNR and FQNEAQ (reference sequence). The CDR3 here is CASSLRRTGVYNEQFF. The CDR3 region has the DNA TGTGCCAGCAGCTTAAGGCGGACAGGGGTCTACAATGAGCAGTTCTTC.

This clonotype occurred many times. The chain joins TRBV4-3 to TRBJ2-2; 9 bases align to TRBD1. Germline loops: CDR1 LGHNA, CDR2 YSLEER. The CDR3 extends over 16 amino acids. V shed 4 bases and J 4 bases; nucleotides not matched to a gene: 7. The chain's CDR3 is CASSRLQGAPTGELFF. Here the CDR3 DNA reads TGCGCCAGCAGCCGTTTACAGGGGGCGCCCACCGGGGAGCTGTTTTTT.

A few counts support this clonotype. The rearrangement joins TRBV4-3 to TRBJ2-3; D not resolved. The CDR3 runs to 16 residues. Germline V gene sequence: CDR1 LGHNA, CDR2 YSLEER. Trimming took 0 bases from V and 4 from J, leaving 14 bases between them. CDR3 loop: CASSQDGPPIADTQYF. Written as DNA, the CDR3 is TGCGCCAGCAGCCAAGATGGACCCCCGATTGCAGATACGCAGTATTTT.

The V and J genes are TRBV7-3 and TRBJ2-2, with 11 nucleotides matching TRBD2. V lost 5 bases and J lost 6; bases outside the gene matches: 5. CDR1 is SGHTA, CDR2 FQGTGA, per germline. The CDR3 extends over 15 amino acids. The CDR3 here is CASSQTSGAPGELFF. The DNA for the CDR3 is TGTGCCAGCAGCCAGACTAGCGGGGCACCCGGGGAGCTGTTTTTT.